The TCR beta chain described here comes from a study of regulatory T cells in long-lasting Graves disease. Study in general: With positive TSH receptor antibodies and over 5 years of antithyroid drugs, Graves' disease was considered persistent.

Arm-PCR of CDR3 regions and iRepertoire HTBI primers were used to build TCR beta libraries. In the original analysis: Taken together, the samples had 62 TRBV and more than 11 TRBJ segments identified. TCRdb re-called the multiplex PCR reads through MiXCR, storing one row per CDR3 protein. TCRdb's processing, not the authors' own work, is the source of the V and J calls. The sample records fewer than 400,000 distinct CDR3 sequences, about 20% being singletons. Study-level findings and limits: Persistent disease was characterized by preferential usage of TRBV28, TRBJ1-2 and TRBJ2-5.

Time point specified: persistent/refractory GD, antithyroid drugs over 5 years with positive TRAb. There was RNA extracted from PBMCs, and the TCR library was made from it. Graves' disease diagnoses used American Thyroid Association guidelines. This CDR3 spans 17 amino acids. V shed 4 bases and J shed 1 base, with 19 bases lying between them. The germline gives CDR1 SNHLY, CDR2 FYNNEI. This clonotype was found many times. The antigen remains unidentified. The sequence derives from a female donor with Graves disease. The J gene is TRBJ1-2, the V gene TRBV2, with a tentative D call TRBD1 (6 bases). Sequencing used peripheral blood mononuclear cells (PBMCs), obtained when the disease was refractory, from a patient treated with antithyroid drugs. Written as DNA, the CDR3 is TGTGCCAGCAGTGGGGGGAAGGGGGGGGGACATAACTATGGCTACACCTTC. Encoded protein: CASSGGKGGGHNYGYTF. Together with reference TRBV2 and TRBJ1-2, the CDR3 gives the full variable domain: EPEVTQTPSHQVTQMGQEVILRCVPISNHLYFYWYRQILGQKVEFLVSFYNNEISEKSEIFDDQFSVERPDGSNFTLKIRSTKLEDSAMYFCASSGGKGGGHNYGYTFGSGTRLTVV.